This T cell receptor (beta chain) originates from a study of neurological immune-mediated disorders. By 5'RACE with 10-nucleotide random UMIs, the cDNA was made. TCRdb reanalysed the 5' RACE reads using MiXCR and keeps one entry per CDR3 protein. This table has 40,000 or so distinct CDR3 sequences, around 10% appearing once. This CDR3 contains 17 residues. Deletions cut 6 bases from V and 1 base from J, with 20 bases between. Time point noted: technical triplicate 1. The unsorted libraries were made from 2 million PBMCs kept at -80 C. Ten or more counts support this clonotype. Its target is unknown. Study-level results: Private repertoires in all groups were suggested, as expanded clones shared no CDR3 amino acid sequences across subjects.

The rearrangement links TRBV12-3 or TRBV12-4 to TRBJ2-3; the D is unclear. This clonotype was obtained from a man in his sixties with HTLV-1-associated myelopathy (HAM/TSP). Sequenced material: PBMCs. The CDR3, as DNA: TGTGCCAGCAGCATTCGGACCGCCACAACCGGCACAGATACGCAGTATTTT. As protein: CASSIRTATTGTDTQYF.